This record looks at one T cell receptor (beta chain) sequence and its context. Its antigen is still unknown. This CDR3 is 13 amino acids long. Per the germline V gene, CDR1 is SGHRS and CDR2 is YFSETQ. V was cut by 7 bases and J by 3 bases, with 12 bases left in between. The donors, nominally healthy at sampling, likely had unrecorded immune exposures. The data stem from a study of cytomegalovirus exposure and HLA in healthy donors. It was with 60 Vbeta and 13 Jbeta primers that the PCR ran. TCRdb keeps only in-frame clones here, not all; method: immunoSEQ multiplex PCR. The sample gives some 130,000 clones, 80% of which show up once; roughly 3% is in the top ten. Findings and limits, study-wide: CMV antigen specificity was confirmed in vitro for three CMV-associated chains.

Sequenced input: PBMCs. This TCR derives from a male donor in good health and CMV-seronegative. The chain has TRBV5-1 and TRBJ2-3, with TRBD2 as a possible D gene (6 bases). CDR3 bases: TGCGCCAGCGGCGGGACTGTGACAGATACGCAGTATTTT. It yields the protein CASGGTVTDTQYF.